Listed here is a single T cell receptor (beta chain). Its antigen remains unidentified. No base quality values were provided; no much bigger clone lies one nucleotide off. This record belongs to a study of Tregs in tolerant kidney transplant recipients (dated by TCRdb to between 2018 and 2021). Regarding the study in general: Transplants used related donors with nonmyeloablative bone marrow transplantation; mixed chimerism was transient in the human trials. Sorted recipient Tregs were grown for 15 to 20 days with irradiated activated donor B cells and IL-2, and the cultures were restimulated on day 11. Once the B cell culture was finished, the cells were sorted into two populations: CD4+CD8-CD25+CD127- and CD4+CD8-4-1BB+CD40L-. Activated donor B cells were generated over around ten days on irradiated CD40L-expressing 3T3 cells with cyclosporin A and IL-4. Additional Treg samples were obtained from a roughly three-day mixed lymphocyte reaction with belatacept, with some samples followed by a 5-day donor restimulation, before recipient CD4+CD25+CD127- cells were sorted. Antibodies distinguished recipient from donor cells when sorting primary belatacept mixed lymphocyte reaction cultures. Before combined kidney and bone marrow transplantation, this study identified donor-specific regulatory T cells using TCRbeta sequencing and then followed those same cells after transplant.

What the research found in general, with its limitations: Biological reproducibility was not directly addressed, though technical replication error appeared minimal. For some patients the PCR primers changed over time, which made it impossible to compare the samples from those patients at the nucleotide level. In tolerant patients, the expansion of donor-specific Tregs was greater than global Treg expansion, suggesting that the expansion was antigen-driven rather than nonspecific. The most biologically relevant and donor-specific TCRbeta repertoire appeared to be identified by expanding Tregs with activated donor B cells. The study was constrained by small patient numbers, and validation of the findings is required in larger populations and under other immunosuppression protocols.

For TCRbeta CDR3 sequencing, genomic DNA from the sorted cells was extracted using the QIAGEN DNeasy Blood and Tissue Kit. High-throughput TCRbeta CDR3 sequencing, including PCR amplification with bias correction and internal controls, was performed commercially through immunoSEQ. In the authors' own workflow: Unique productive TCRbeta sequences were defined by CDR3 nucleotide sequence where primers matched, otherwise by CDR3 amino acid sequence with Vbeta and Jbeta genes. Sequences were defined as donor-reactive when expanded at least 5-fold in CFSE-low cells versus unstimulated cells and present at a frequency of at least 0.01% in CFSE-low cells. Repertoire divergence was quantified by Jensen-Shannon divergence using the top 100 TCRbeta sequences ranked by frequency. For any sample with multiple sequencing runs, sorting error was corrected in each run separately before the runs were pooled. This immuneACCESS table, as held by TCRdb, lists in-frame sequences with V and J called but not all clones. Of the missing ones, under half trace to an unresolved V gene in checked studies; the others have no known cause. From that table come the V and J calls and clone size; the DNA was used to work out D and trimming. This sample has roughly 5,000 clones in its table, and nearly 90% of those were observed once. The top ten clonotypes cover 3% to 4% of the sample.

The sample's time point label is to be understood as: blood sample drawn before combined kidney and bone marrow transplant. Patients were a few combined kidney and bone marrow transplant recipients from the ITN036ST trial, and only these trial subjects had samples available. Healthy control blood was separated into PBMCs by Ficoll density gradient and cryopreserved, and patient PBMCs were collected both before and after transplant. This sequence originates from a human patient who received a combined kidney and bone marrow transplant. The input for sequencing was Tregs from blood cultured with allogeneic cells, taken before the transplant.

CDR3 loop: CASSLVRGNTEAFF. The DNA sequence follows: TGTGCCAGCAGTTTGGTTAGGGGGAACACTGAAGCTTTCTTT. The chain is assembled from TRBV28 and TRBJ1-1; 5 matching bases give a weak D call of TRBD1. V loses 3 bases, J loses 1 base, and the germline ends lie 9 bases apart. Taken from cysteine to phenylalanine, the CDR3 has 14 residues. The entry retains the CDR3 DNA only, 42 bases that are in frame from base 1. Reading the germline V gene gives CDR1 MDHEN and CDR2 SYDVKM.